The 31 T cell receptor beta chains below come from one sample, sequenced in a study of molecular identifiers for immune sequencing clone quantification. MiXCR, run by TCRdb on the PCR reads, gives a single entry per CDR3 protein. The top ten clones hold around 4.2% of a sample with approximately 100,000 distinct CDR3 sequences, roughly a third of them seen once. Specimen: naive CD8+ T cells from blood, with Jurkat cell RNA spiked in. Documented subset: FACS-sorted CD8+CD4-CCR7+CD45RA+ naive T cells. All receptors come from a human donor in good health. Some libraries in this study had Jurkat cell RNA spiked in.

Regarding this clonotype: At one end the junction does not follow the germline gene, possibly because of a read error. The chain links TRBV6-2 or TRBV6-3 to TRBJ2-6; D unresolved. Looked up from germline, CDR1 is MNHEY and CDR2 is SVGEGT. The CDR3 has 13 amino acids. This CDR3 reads CANSHGRANVQTF. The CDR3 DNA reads TGTGCCAACAGCCACGGCCGGGCCAACGTCCAGACTTTC.

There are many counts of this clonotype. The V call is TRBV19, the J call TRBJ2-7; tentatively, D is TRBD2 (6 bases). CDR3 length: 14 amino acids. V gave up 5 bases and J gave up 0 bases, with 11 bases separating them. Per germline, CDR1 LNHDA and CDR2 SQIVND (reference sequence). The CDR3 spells CASSPTGSSYEQYF. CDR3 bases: TGTGCCAGTAGTCCAACCGGGAGCTCCTACGAGCAGTACTTC.

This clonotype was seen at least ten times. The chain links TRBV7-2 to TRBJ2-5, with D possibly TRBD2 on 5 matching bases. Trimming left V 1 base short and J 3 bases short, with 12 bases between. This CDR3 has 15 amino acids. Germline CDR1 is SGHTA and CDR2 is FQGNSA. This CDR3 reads CASSLVQRYKETQYF. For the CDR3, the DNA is TGTGCCAGCAGCTTAGTTCAGCGGTACAAAGAGACCCAGTACTTC.

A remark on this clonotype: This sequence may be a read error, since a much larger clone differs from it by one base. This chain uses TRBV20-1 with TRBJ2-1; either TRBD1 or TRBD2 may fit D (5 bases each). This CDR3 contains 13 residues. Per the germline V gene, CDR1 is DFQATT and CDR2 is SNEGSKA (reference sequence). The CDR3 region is CSARGQRFYEQIF. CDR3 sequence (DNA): TGCAGTGCTAGAGGACAGCGGTTCTATGAGCAGATCTTC.

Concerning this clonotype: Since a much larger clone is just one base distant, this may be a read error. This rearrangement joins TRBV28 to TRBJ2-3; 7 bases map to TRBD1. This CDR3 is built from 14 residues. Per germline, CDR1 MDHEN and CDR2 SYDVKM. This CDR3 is CASGLRDSLDTQYF. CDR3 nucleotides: TGTGCCAGCGGTTTAAGGGACAGCCTAGATACGCAGTATTTT. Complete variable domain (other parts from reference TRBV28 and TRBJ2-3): DVKVTQSSRYLVKRTGEKVFLECVQDMDHENMFWYRQDPGLGLRLIYFSYDVKMKEKGDIPEGYSVSREKKERFSLILESASTNQTSMYLCASGLRDSLDTQYFGPGTRLTVL.

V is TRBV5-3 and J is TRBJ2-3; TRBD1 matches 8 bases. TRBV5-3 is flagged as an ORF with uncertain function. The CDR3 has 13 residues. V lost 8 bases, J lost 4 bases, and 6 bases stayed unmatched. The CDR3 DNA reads TGTGCCAGCCGCCAGGGGGCCGCAGATACGCAGTATTTT. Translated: CASRQGAADTQYF.

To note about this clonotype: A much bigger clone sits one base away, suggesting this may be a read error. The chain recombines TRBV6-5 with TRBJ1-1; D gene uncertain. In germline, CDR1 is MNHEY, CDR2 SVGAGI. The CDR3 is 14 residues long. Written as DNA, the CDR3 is TGTGCCAGCGGTTATGTGGCGGAGAACACTGAAGCTTTCTTT. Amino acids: CASGYVAENTEAFF.

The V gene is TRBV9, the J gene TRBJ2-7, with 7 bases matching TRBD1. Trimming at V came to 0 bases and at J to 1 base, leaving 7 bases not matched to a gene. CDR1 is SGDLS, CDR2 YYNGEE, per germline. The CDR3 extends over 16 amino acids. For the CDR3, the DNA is TGTGCCAGCAGCGTAGATTCGGGACAGCGATCCTACGAGCAGTACTTC. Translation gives CASSVDSGQRSYEQYF.

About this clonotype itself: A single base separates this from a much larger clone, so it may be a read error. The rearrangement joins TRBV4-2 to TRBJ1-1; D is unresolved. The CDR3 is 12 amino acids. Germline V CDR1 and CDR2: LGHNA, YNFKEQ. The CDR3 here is CAGSQVASEAFF. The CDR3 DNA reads TGTGCCGGCAGCCAAGTCGCGAGTGAAGCTTTCTTT.

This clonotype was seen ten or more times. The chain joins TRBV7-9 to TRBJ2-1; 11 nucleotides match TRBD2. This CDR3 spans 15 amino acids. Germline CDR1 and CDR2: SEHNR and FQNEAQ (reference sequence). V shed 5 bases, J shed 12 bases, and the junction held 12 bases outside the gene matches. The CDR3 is CASSPPGLAGGLQFF. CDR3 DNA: TGTGCCAGCAGCCCCCCCGGTTTAGCGGGAGGGTTGCAGTTCTTC. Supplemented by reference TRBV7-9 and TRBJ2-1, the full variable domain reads DTGVSQNPRHKITKRGQNVTFRCDPISEHNRLYWYRQTLGQGPEFLTYFQNEAQLEKSRLLSDRFSAERPKGSFSTLEIQRTEQGDSAMYLCASSPPGLAGGLQFFGPGTRLTVL.

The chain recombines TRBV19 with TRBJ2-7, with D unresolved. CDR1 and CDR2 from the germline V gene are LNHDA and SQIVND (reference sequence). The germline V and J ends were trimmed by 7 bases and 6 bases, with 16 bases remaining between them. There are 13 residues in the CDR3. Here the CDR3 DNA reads TGTGCCAGTAAGGACGGCCCAGCCCGCGAGCAGTACTTC. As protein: CASKDGPAREQYF.

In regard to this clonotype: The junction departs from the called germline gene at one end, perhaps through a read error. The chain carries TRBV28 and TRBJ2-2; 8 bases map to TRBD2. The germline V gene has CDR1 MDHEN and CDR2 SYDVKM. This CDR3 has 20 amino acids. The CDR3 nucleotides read TGTGCCAGCAGTTCAACGACTAGCGTCGACCCCCCCGCAGAGACCGGGGAGCCGTTTTTT. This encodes CASSSTTSVDPPAETGEPFF.

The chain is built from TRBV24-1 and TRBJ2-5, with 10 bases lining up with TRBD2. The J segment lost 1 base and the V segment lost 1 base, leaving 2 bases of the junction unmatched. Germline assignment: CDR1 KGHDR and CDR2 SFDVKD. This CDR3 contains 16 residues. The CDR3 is CATSDFPSGSQETQYF. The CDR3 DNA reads TGTGCCACCAGTGATTTCCCTAGCGGGAGCCAAGAGACCCAGTACTTC.

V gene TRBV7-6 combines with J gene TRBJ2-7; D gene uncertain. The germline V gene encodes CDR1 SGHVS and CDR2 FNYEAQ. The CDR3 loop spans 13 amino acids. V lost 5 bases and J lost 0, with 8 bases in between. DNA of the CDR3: TGTGCCAGCAGCCACTGGGACTCCTACGAGCAGTACTTC. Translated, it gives CASSHWDSYEQYF.

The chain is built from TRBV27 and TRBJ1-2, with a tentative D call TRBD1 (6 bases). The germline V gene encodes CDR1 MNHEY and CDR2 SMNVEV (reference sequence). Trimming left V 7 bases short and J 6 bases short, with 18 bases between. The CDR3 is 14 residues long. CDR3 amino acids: CASTPFNGGDGYTF. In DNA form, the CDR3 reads TGTGCCAGCACTCCCTTTAACGGGGGCGATGGCTACACCTTC.

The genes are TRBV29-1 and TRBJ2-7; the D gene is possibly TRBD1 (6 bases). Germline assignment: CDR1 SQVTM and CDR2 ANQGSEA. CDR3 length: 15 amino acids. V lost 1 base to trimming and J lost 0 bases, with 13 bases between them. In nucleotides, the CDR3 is TGCAGCGTTGAAGTAGTAACAGGGCCCTCCTACGAGCAGTACTTC. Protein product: CSVEVVTGPSYEQYF.

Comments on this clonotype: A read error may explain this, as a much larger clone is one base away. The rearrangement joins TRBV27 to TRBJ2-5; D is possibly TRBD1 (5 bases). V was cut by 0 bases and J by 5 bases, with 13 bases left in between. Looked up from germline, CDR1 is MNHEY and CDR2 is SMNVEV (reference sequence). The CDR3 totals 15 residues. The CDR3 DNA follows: TGTGCCAGCAGTTTATCCTCAGGGATCGGGGAGACCCAGTACTTC. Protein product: CASSLSSGIGETQYF.

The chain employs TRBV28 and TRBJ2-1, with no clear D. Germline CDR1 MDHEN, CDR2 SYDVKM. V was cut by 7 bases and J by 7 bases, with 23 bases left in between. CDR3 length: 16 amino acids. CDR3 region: CASTYLGPLTGNEQFF. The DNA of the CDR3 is TGTGCCAGCACCTACCTAGGGCCCCTGACTGGGAATGAGCAGTTCTTC. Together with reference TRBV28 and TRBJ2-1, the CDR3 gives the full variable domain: DVKVTQSSRYLVKRTGEKVFLECVQDMDHENMFWYRQDPGLGLRLIYFSYDVKMKEKGDIPEGYSVSREKKERFSLILESASTNQTSMYLCASTYLGPLTGNEQFFGPGTRLTVL.

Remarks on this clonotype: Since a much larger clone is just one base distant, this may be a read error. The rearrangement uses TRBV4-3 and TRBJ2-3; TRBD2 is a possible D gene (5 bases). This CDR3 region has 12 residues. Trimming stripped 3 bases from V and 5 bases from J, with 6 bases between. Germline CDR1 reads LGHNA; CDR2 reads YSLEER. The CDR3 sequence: CASSHAGDTQYF. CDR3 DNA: TGCGCCAGCAGCCACGCGGGAGATACGCAGTATTTT.

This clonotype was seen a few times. CDR3 sequence: CASSYRSGTGELFF. For the CDR3, the DNA is TGTGCCAGCAGTTACCGCAGCGGGACCGGGGAGCTGTTTTTT. The rearrangement joins TRBV6-5 to TRBJ2-2; a weak D match, TRBD2 (6 bases). The V gene lost 2 bases and the J gene lost 5 bases, with 9 bases spanning the gap. The CDR3 has 14 residues. Germline V CDR1 and CDR2: MNHEY, SVGAGI.

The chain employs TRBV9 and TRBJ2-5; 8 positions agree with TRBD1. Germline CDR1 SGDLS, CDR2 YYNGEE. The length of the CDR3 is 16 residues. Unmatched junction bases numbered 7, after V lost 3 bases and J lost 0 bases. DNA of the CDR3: TGTGCCAGCAGCGCTCCGACAGGGGTTAACCAAGAGACCCAGTACTTC. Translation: CASSAPTGVNQETQYF. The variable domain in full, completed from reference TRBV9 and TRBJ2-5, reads DSGVTQTPKHLITATGQRVTLRCSPRSGDLSVYWYQQSLDQGLQFLIQYYNGEERAKGNILERFSAQQFPDLHSELNLSSLELGDSALYFCASSAPTGVNQETQYFGPGTRLLVL.

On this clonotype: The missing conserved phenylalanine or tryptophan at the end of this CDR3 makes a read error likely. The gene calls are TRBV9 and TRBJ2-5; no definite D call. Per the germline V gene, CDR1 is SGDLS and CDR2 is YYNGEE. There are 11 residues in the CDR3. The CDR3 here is CDSSVVETQYY. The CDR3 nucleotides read TGTGACAGCAGCGTAGTAGAGACCCAGTACTAC.

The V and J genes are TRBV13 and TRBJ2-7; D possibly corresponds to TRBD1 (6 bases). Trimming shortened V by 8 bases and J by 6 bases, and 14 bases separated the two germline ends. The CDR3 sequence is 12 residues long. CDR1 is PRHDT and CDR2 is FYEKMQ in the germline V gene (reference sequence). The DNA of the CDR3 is TGTGCCAGCGCCACAGGGACAAGCGAGCAGTACTTC. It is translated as CASATGTSEQYF.

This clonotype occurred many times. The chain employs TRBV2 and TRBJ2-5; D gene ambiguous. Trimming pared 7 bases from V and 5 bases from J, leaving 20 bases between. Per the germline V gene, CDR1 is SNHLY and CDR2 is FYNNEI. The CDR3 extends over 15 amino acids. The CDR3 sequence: CASNPGLVLYETQYF. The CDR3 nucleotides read TGTGCCAGCAACCCTGGGCTGGTCCTCTACGAGACCCAGTACTTC.

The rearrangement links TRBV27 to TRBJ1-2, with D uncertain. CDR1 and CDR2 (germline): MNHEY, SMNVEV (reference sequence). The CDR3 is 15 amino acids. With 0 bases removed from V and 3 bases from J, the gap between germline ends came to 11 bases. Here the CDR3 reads CASSLSPTGYYGYTF. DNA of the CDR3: TGTGCCAGCAGTTTATCCCCGACGGGATACTATGGCTACACCTTC.

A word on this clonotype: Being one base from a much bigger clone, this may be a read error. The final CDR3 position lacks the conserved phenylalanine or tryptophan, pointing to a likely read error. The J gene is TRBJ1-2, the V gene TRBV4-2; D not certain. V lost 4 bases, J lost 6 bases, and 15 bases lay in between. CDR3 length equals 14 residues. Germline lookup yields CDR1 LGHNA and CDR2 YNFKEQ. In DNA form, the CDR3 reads TGTGCCAGCAGCCCCCTGACGCTGTTTAATGGCTACACCCTC. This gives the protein CASSPLTLFNGYTL.

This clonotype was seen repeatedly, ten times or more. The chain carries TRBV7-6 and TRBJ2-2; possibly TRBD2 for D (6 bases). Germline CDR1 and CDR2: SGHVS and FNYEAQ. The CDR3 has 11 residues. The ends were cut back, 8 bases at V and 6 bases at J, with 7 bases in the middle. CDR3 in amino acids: CASERAGELFF. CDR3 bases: TGTGCCAGCGAGCGGGCCGGGGAGCTGTTTTTT.

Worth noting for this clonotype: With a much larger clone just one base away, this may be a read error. CDR3 loop: CASSPGPPYEQYF. CDR3 nucleotide sequence: TGTGCCAGCAGTCCGGGACCGCCCTACGAGCAGTACTTC. The chain links TRBV13 to TRBJ2-7; either TRBD1 or TRBD2 may fit D (5 bases each). CDR1 and CDR2 (germline): PRHDT, FYEKMQ (reference sequence). CDR3 length: 13 amino acids. Trimming pared 6 bases from V and 2 bases from J, leaving 11 bases between.

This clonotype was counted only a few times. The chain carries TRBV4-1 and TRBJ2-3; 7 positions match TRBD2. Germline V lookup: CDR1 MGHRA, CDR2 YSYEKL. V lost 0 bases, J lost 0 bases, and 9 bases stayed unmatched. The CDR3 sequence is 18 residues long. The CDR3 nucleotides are TGCGCCAGCAGCCAAGATCTACTTCTAGCGGCTAGCACAGATACGCAGTATTTT. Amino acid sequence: CASSQDLLLAASTDTQYF.

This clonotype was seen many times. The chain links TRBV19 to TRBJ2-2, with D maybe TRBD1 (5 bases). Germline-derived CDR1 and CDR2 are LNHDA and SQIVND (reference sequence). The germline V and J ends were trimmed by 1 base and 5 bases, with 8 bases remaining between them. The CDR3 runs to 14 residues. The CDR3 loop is CASSIGQQTGELFF. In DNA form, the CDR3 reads TGTGCCAGTAGTATAGGACAGCAGACCGGGGAGCTGTTTTTT.

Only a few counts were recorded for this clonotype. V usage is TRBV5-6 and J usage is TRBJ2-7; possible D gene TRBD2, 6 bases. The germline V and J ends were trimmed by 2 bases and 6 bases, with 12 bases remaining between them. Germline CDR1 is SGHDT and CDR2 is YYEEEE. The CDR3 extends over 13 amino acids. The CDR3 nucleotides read TGTGCCAGCAGCTTAAGCGGGCCCTTCGAGCAGTACTTC. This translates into CASSLSGPFEQYF.